This TCR beta chain was observed in a study of blood T cell repertoires in COVID-19. Study background: Both acute and convalescent COVID-19 samples were obtained from the United States, Italy and Spain. Sample material is recorded as cDNA or gDNA derived from T cells, B-cell-depleted T cells, or PBMCs.

Original handling: Using reference gene primer amplification, nucleated cell counts were estimated. Clones were sequenced by immunoSEQ multiplex PCR, and TCRdb holds only the in-frame ones, with some missing. That table furnishes V, J and clone size, whereas the DNA furnished D and trimming. The sample carries 290,000 or so clones, 75% to 95% recorded once. Each participant's cohort was designated according to participant-reported clinical history. The CDR3 totals 17 residues. Unmatched junction bases numbered 7, after V lost 1 base and J lost 2 bases. The chain uses TRBV23-1 and TRBJ2-4; 8 bases align to TRBD1. TRBV23-1 counts as an open reading frame of uncertain function. Material: PBMCs or T cells enriched from blood (not recorded which). The clonotype comes from a woman aged 25 to 45 who had recovered from COVID-19. The CDR3, as DNA: TGCGCCAGCAGTCAATGGGGCAGGGGGCAACCCAAAAACATTCAGTACTTC. It codes for CASSQWGRGQPKNIQYF.